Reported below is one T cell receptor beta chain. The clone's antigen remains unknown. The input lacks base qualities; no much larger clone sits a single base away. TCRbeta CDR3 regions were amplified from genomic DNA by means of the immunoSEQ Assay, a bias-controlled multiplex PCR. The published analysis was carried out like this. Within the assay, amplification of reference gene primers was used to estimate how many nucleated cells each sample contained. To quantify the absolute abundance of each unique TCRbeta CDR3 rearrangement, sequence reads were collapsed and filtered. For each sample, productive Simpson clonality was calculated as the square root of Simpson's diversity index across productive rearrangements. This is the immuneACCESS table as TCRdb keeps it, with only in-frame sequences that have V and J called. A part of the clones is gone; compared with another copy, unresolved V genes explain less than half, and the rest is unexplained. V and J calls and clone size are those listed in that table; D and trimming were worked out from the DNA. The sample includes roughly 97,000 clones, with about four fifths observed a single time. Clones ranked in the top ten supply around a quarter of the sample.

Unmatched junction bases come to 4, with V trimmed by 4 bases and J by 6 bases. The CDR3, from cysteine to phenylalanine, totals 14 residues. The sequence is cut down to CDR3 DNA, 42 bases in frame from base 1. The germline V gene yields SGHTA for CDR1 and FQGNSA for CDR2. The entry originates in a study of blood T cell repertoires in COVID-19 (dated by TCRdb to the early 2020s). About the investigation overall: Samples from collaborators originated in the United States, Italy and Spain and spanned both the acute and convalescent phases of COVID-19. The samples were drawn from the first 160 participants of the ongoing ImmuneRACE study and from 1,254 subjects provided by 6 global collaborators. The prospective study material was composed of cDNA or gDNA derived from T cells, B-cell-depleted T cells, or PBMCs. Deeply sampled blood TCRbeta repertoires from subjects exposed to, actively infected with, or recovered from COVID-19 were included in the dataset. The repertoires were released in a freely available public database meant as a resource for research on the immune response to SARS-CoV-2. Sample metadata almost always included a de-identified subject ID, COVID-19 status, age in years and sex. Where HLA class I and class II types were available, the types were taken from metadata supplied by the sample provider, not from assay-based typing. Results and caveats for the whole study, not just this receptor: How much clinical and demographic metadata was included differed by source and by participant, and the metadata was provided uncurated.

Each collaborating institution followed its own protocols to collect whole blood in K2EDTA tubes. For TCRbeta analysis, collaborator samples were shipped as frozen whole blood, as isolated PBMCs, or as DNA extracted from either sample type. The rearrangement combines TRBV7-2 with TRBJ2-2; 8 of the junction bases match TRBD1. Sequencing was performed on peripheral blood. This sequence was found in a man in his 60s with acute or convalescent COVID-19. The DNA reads TGTGCCAGCAGCTCGAGGACAGGGCCCGGGGAGCTGTTTTTT. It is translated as CASSSRTGPGELFF. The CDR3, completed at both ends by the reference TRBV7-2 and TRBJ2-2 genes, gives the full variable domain GAGVSQSPSNKVTEKGKDVELRCDPISGHTALYWYRQSLGQGLEFLIYFQGNSAPDKSGLPSDRFSAERTGGSVSTLTIQRTQQEDSAVYLCASSSRTGPGELFFGEGSRLTVL.